This TCR beta chain was sequenced for a study of read filtering for tumor transcriptome and immune sequencing. Study as a whole: The cohort had over 16 men and around 15 women aged roughly 47 to 90, mean approximately 66 years. Notes on the study in general: About 80% of IR-seq clonotypes had a single read, yet these held about 3.5% of reads. IR-seq captured clonotypes deeper and more reliably than RNA-seq.

Trimming removed 4 bases from V and 7 bases from J, with 18 bases in between. The CDR3 runs 15 residues. Germline lookup yields CDR1 SGHDT and CDR2 YYEEEE. Molecular barcoded adaptors covering alpha/delta and beta/gamma chains were used on roughly 400 ng RNA. TCRdb independently ran MiXCR on the reads; one entry per CDR3 protein. In the table there are tens of thousands of distinct CDR3 sequences, 14% of which are singletons. This clonotype was seen at least ten times. Its antigen is unidentified. Bone marrow was sampled from every patient at the time of active disease. The sample was a population of CD138-negative cells sorted from bone marrow. This TCR was recovered from a donor over 35 with multiple myeloma. The chain joins TRBV5-6 to TRBJ2-1; the D call may be TRBD1 or TRBD2 (5 bases each). The CDR3 region has the DNA TGTGCCAGCAGCCGAGGGGTCGGTACGGCAAATGAGCAGTTCTTC. Translating it yields CASSRGVGTANEQFF. The full variable domain, rest sourced from reference TRBV5-6 and TRBJ2-1, is DAGVTQSPTHLIKTRGQQVTLRCSPKSGHDTVSWYQQALGQGPQFIFQYYEEEERQRGNFPDRFSGHQFPNYSSELNVNALLLGDSALYLCASSRGVGTANEQFFGPGTRLTVL.